What follows are 32 T cell receptor beta chains derived from one specimen sequenced in a study of chemoradiotherapy in HPV16-positive cancers. Sequenced by immunoSEQ multiplex PCR; TCRdb stores in-frame clones only, minus some. The table shows some 1,600 clones, with roughly 92% occurring only once. Sequences were derived from tumor tissue, sampled from a patient who underwent chemoradiotherapy. These receptors were collected from a human donor with HPV-associated anogenital cancer.

The genes are TRBV2 and TRBJ2-5, with 7 bases that match TRBD1. CDR3 length: 12 amino acids. The germline V gene encodes CDR1 SNHLY and CDR2 FYNNEI. J lost 2 bases, V lost 7 bases, and 1 base had no gene match. CDR3 DNA: TGTGCCAGCAAGGGACAGCAAGAGACCCAGTACTTC. This translates into CASKGQQETQYF.

V is TRBV28 and J is TRBJ1-2; the D gene is possibly TRBD1 (5 bases). CDR1 is MDHEN and CDR2 is SYDVKM in the germline V gene. This CDR3 is 15 amino acids long. The ends were cut back, 3 bases at V and 5 bases at J, with 16 bases in the middle. CDR3: CASSFAGGALYGYTF. DNA for the CDR3: TGTGCCAGCAGTTTTGCGGGGGGAGCTCTATATGGCTACACCTTC.

V usage is TRBV6-5 and J usage is TRBJ2-2; TRBD1 might be the D (7 bases). V was clipped by 3 bases and J by 9 bases, with 17 bases between them. This CDR3 has 15 residues. CDR1 is MNHEY and CDR2 is SVGAGI in the germline V gene. The CDR3 loop is CASSYSTQGRRELFF. DNA for the CDR3: TGTGCCAGCAGTTATAGTACACAGGGGAGGAGGGAGCTGTTTTTT.

This clone occurred a few times. The V gene is TRBV5-1, the J gene TRBJ1-1; no definite D call. The V and J ends lost 0 bases and 3 bases respectively, with 6 bases between them. Germline V gives CDR1 SGHRS, CDR2 YFSETQ. CDR3 length: 13 amino acids. The CDR3 is CASSLEFHTEAFF. In DNA, the CDR3 is TGCGCCAGCAGCTTGGAGTTTCACACTGAAGCTTTCTTT.

This sequence joins TRBV7-9 and TRBJ2-5; 7 bases map to TRBD1. J gave up 1 base and V 6 bases, and 5 bases lay outside the gene matches. CDR1 SEHNR and CDR2 FQNEAQ come from the germline V gene (reference sequence). CDR3 length: 14 amino acids. The CDR3 sequence is CASSYRDSQETQYF. CDR3 in DNA: TGTGCCAGCAGTTACCGGGACAGCCAAGAGACCCAGTACTTC.

CDR3 sequence (DNA): TGTGCCATCGAGTCGGGACGGGGGCAGTATGGCGAGCAGTACTTC. It translates to CAIESGRGQYGEQYF. V gene TRBV10-3 combines with J gene TRBJ2-7; D could derive from TRBD1 or TRBD2 (6 bases each). There are 15 residues in the CDR3. V lost 8 bases and J lost 6, with 23 bases in between. Germline lookup yields CDR1 ENHRY and CDR2 SYGVKD.

The chain links TRBV19 to TRBJ1-2, with TRBD1 as a possible D gene (5 bases). This CDR3 comprises 14 residues. The ends were cut back, 6 bases at V and 0 bases at J, with 11 bases in the middle. Germline lookup yields CDR1 LNHDA and CDR2 SQIVND (reference sequence). Here the CDR3 DNA reads TGTGCCAGTAGAACCAGGGATGCTAACTATGGCTACACCTTC. Translated: CASRTRDANYGYTF.

The chain recombines TRBV7-2 with TRBJ1-4; D gene uncertain. Germline CDR1 and CDR2: SGHTA and FQGNSA. The CDR3 consists of 19 residues. V gave up 4 bases and J gave up 0 bases, with 21 bases separating them. The CDR3 spells CASSSLLWQETTTNEKLFF. The CDR3 coding sequence is TGTGCCAGCAGCTCCCTTCTATGGCAGGAGACCACAACTAATGAAAAACTGTTTTTT.

J is TRBJ1-5 and V is TRBV4-2, with D uncertain. Germline V CDR1 and CDR2: LGHNA, YNFKEQ. This CDR3 comprises 13 residues. V lost 3 bases and J 7 bases, leaving 10 bases between the germline ends. CDR3 region: CASSQGAGQPQHF. The DNA for the CDR3 is TGTGCCAGCAGCCAGGGTGCGGGACAGCCCCAGCATTTT.

This clone was detected a few times. V and J are TRBV7-2 and TRBJ2-1, with TRBD2 matching over 12 bases. The junction had 10 bases not matched to a gene; V was cut back by 5 bases and J by 5 bases. The germline CDR1 and CDR2 sequences are SGHTA and FQGNSA. The CDR3 runs to 17 residues. The CDR3 spells CASSRSLRTSGDNEQFF. The CDR3 nucleotides are TGTGCCAGCAGCCGTTCTCTCCGGACTAGCGGGGACAATGAGCAGTTCTTC.

This chain connects TRBV7-4 to TRBJ2-7; D gene uncertain. CDR1 and CDR2 (germline): SGHVT, SQSDAQ. V was clipped by 3 bases and J by 1 base, with 10 bases between them. The CDR3 is 14 amino acids. This chain's CDR3 is CASSLTRPSYEQYF. CDR3 DNA sequence: TGTGCCAGCAGCTTGACTCGACCGTCCTACGAGCAGTACTTC.

In DNA form, the CDR3 reads TGTGCCAGCAGCCCGGGGACACCAGAGCAGTTCTTC. It translates to CASSPGTPEQFF. This sequence joins TRBV5-6 and TRBJ2-1, with a weak D call TRBD1 (6 bases). Trimming took 4 bases from V and 10 from J, leaving 12 bases between them. The V gene's germline CDR1 is SGHDT and CDR2 YYEEEE. CDR3 length: 12 amino acids. The whole variable domain, filled in from reference TRBV5-6 and TRBJ2-1, reads DAGVTQSPTHLIKTRGQQVTLRCSPKSGHDTVSWYQQALGQGPQFIFQYYEEEERQRGNFPDRFSGHQFPNYSSELNVNALLLGDSALYLCASSPGTPEQFFGPGTRLTVL.

CDR3 in amino acids: CASSSSGTGSYEQYF. Written as DNA, the CDR3 is TGTGCCAGCAGCTCGTCCGGGACTGGCTCCTACGAGCAGTACTTC. The chain employs TRBV7-9 and TRBJ2-7, with D possibly matching TRBD2 (6 bases). Germline V gene lookup returns CDR1 SEHNR and CDR2 FQNEAQ (reference sequence). The CDR3 covers 15 residues. Trimming cost V 4 bases and J 0 bases, with 13 bases left between them.

This clone appeared once. The CDR3 region is CASSQTWGGYTF. For the CDR3, the DNA is TGCGCCAGCAGCCAGACATGGGGCGGCTACACCTTC. The rearrangement links TRBV5-1 to TRBJ1-2, with a tentative D call TRBD1 (5 bases). This CDR3 has 12 amino acids. Germline V gives CDR1 SGHRS, CDR2 YFSETQ. V shed 4 bases and J shed 8 bases, with 12 bases lying between them.

The chain is built from TRBV9 and TRBJ2-2; 11 bases map to TRBD2. With 3 bases clipped from V and 4 bases from J, the junction kept 17 bases outside the gene matches. The germline V gene has CDR1 SGDLS and CDR2 YYNGEE. There are 20 residues in the CDR3. CDR3 nucleotide sequence: TGTGCCAGCAGCGCGTCTGGACTAGCGGGCGGGGCGTGGGCCACCGGGGAGCTGTTTTTT. Encoded protein: CASSASGLAGGAWATGELFF.

This clone was recorded only once. The chain joins TRBV11-3 to TRBJ1-1; no clear D gene. The germline V gene has CDR1 SGHNT and CDR2 YENEEA. V lost 5 bases and J 6 bases, leaving 19 bases between the germline ends. This CDR3 has 15 residues. The chain's CDR3 is CASSNNYRYGAEAFF. The CDR3 region has the DNA TGTGCCAGCAGCAATAATTACCGGTACGGGGCTGAAGCTTTCTTT.

The chain links TRBV29-1 to TRBJ2-5, with 13 nucleotides matching TRBD2. CDR1 is SQVTM, CDR2 ANQGSEA, per germline. Trimming removed 5 bases from V and 2 bases from J; junction bases left unmatched: 5. The length of the CDR3 is 15 residues. The CDR3 DNA reads as TGCAGCGTTCAGCGGACTAGCGGGGGTCAAGAGACCCAGTACTTC. This gives the protein CSVQRTSGGQETQYF.

This chain joins TRBV18 and TRBJ1-1, with 7 nucleotides matching TRBD1. The CDR3 covers 15 residues. Germline V gives CDR1 KGHSH, CDR2 LQKENI. Losses at the gene ends were 2 bases for V and 4 bases for J; bases not matched to a gene: 7. CDR3 sequence reads: CASSPGLQGGTEAFF. For the CDR3, the DNA is TGTGCCAGCTCACCAGGACTGCAGGGGGGCACTGAAGCTTTCTTT.

The chain has TRBV5-5 and TRBJ2-1, with 7 bases matching TRBD2. The CDR3 consists of 16 residues. The trim removed 3 bases at V and 6 bases at J, leaving 12 bases unmatched. CDR1 is SGHKS, CDR2 YYEKEE, per germline (reference sequence). CDR3 residues: CASSWAVAGARNEQFF. The CDR3 DNA reads TGTGCCAGCAGCTGGGCGGTGGCGGGAGCTCGCAATGAGCAGTTCTTC.

This clone was detected only once. This chain uses TRBV4-1 with TRBJ2-6; 7 bases line up with TRBD1. The CDR3 runs to 19 residues. In germline, CDR1 is MGHRA, CDR2 YSYEKL. V lost 1 base, J lost 4 bases, and 13 bases stayed unmatched. The CDR3 coding sequence is TGCGCCAGCAGCCAAGGATCCGAGGGGGCCCCTAGGGGGGCCAACGTCCTGACTTTC. This sequence encodes CASSQGSEGAPRGANVLTF.

The gene calls are TRBV5-1 and TRBJ2-3, with D perhaps matching TRBD1 (6 bases). There are 17 residues in the CDR3. V lost 6 bases, J lost 3 bases, and 23 bases lay in between. CDR1 and CDR2 (germline): SGHRS, YFSETQ. The CDR3 DNA sequence: TGCGCCAGCACCCGAATTGCCAGGACAGACTATACAGATACGCAGTATTTT. Its translation: CASTRIARTDYTDTQYF.

The CDR3 loop reads CASSLRPVDTGELFF. In DNA form, the CDR3 reads TGCGCCAGCAGCCTCCGACCGGTAGACACCGGGGAGCTGTTTTTT. The rearrangement joins TRBV5-1 to TRBJ2-2; D unclear. V was shortened by 4 bases and J by 3 bases, with 13 bases between the two germline ends. Germline values: CDR1 SGHRS, CDR2 YFSETQ. The CDR3 totals 15 residues.

The CDR3 DNA reads as TGTGCCAGCACCCATGACGGGACAGTCTATGGCTACACCTTC. This translates into CASTHDGTVYGYTF. J is TRBJ1-2 and V is TRBV28, with TRBD1 matching 7 bases. Germline loops: CDR1 MDHEN, CDR2 SYDVKM. There are 14 residues in the CDR3. The ends lost 7 bases at V and 4 bases at J; junction bases unmatched: 9.

The chain joins TRBV5-1 to TRBJ2-2; no definite D call. The CDR3 runs 16 residues. Trimming shortened V by 4 bases and J by 0 bases, and 13 bases separated the two germline ends. Germline V lookup: CDR1 SGHRS, CDR2 YFSETQ. This chain's CDR3 is CASSPRWVANTGELFF. For the CDR3, the DNA is TGCGCCAGCAGCCCCCGCTGGGTAGCGAACACCGGGGAGCTGTTTTTT.

This clone was seen a single time. This chain joins TRBV6-1 and TRBJ1-3, with D tentatively TRBD1 (6 bases). V lost 8 bases to trimming and J lost 3 bases, with 17 bases between them. The CDR3 is made up of 15 amino acids. Germline V gene lookup returns CDR1 MNHNS and CDR2 SASEGT. The CDR3: CASSSGAADGNTIYF. In DNA, the CDR3 is TGTGCCAGCTCGTCGGGGGCCGCGGATGGAAACACCATATATTTT.

The chain employs TRBV5-5 and TRBJ1-5, with 7 bases fitting TRBD1. Germline lookup yields CDR1 SGHKS and CDR2 YYEKEE (reference sequence). CDR3 length: 15 amino acids. The V and J ends lost 3 bases and 7 bases, in that order; junction bases with no gene match: 10. This CDR3 reads CASSYQTGTSQPQHF. CDR3 bases: TGTGCCAGCAGCTACCAGACAGGGACTTCCCAGCCCCAGCATTTT. The variable domain in full, completed from reference TRBV5-5 and TRBJ1-5, reads DAGVTQSPTHLIKTRGQQVTLRCSPISGHKSVSWYQQVLGQGPQFIFQYYEKEERGRGNFPDRFSARQFPNYSSELNVNALLLGDSALYLCASSYQTGTSQPQHFGDGTRLSIL.

The chain employs TRBV18 and TRBJ2-5; no firm D call. The CDR3 is 11 residues long. Per the germline V gene, CDR1 is KGHSH and CDR2 is LQKENI. This CDR3 reads CAHAPLKTQYF. The CDR3 DNA sequence: TGTGCTCACGCCCCTCTTAAGACCCAGTACTTC.

The chain has TRBV7-2 and TRBJ1-2, with no clear D. The CDR3 spans 13 residues. Per germline, CDR1 SGHTA and CDR2 FQGNSA. V was shortened by 3 bases and J by 2 bases, with 7 bases between the two germline ends. The CDR3 loop is CASSFGRNYGYTF. As DNA, the CDR3 is TGTGCCAGCAGCTTCGGGAGGAACTATGGCTACACCTTC. The whole variable domain, filled in from reference TRBV7-2 and TRBJ1-2, reads GAGVSQSPSNKVTEKGKDVELRCDPISGHTALYWYRQSLGQGLEFLIYFQGNSAPDKSGLPSDRFSAERTGGSVSTLTIQRTQQEDSAVYLCASSFGRNYGYTFGSGTRLTVV.

The chain is built from TRBV6-4 and TRBJ2-1; TRBD2 agrees at 8 bases. The CDR3 runs to 15 residues. Germline trimming cut 3 bases from V and 7 bases from J; bases unmatched to any gene: 8. Germline values: CDR1 MRHNA, CDR2 SNTAGT. The CDR3 region is CASSESGGAVNEQFF. For the CDR3, the DNA is TGTGCCAGCAGTGAATCCGGGGGGGCGGTAAATGAGCAGTTCTTC.

The chain is built from TRBV27 and TRBJ1-6; a possible D gene is TRBD1 (5 bases). Germline CDR1 and CDR2: MNHEY and SMNVEV (reference sequence). The CDR3 has 15 amino acids. With 3 bases removed from V and 7 bases from J, the gap between germline ends came to 13 bases. CDR3 residues: CASSLALGGNSPLHF. The CDR3 DNA reads as TGTGCCAGCAGTTTGGCCCTGGGGGGGAATTCACCCCTCCACTTT.

The chain has TRBV19 and TRBJ1-1; D may be TRBD1 (6 bases). The length of the CDR3 is 15 residues. V lost 4 bases and J lost 6, with 18 bases in between. Germline V gives CDR1 LNHDA, CDR2 SQIVND (reference sequence). The CDR3 is CASSRQQGWGAEAFF. The DNA for the CDR3 is TGTGCCAGTAGTAGGCAACAGGGCTGGGGCGCTGAAGCTTTCTTT.

This clone occurred once. The rearrangement links TRBV5-6 to TRBJ2-2; 11 bases fit TRBD1. This CDR3 has 16 amino acids. Germline CDR1 reads SGHDT; CDR2 reads YYEEEE. Trimming at V came to 5 bases and at J to 2 bases, leaving 5 bases not matched to a gene. CDR3 sequence: CASRPGTGGNTGELFF. The CDR3 DNA is TGTGCCAGCAGACCCGGGACAGGGGGTAACACCGGGGAGCTGTTTTTT.